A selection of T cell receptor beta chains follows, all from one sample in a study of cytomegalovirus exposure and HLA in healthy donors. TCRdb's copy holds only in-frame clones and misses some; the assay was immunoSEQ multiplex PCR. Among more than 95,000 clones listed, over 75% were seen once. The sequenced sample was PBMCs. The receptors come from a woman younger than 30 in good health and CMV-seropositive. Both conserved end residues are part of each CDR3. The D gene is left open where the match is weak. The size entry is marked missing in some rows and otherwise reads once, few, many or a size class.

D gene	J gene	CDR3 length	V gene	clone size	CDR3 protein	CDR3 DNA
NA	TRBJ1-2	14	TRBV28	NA	CASSPPGGRYGYTF	TGTGCCAGCAGTCCCCCCGGGGGAAGGTATGGCTACACCTTC
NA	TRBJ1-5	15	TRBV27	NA	CASSFGPGEYQPQHF	TGTGCCAGCAGTTTCGGACCGGGAGAATATCAGCCCCAGCATTTT
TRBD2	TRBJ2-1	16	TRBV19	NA	CASSTSGRALVYEQFF	TGTGCCAGTAGTACTAGCGGGAGGGCCTTGGTGTATGAGCAGTTCTTC
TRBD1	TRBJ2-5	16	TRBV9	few	CASSEGDRGRFETQYF	TGTGCCAGCAGCGAGGGAGACAGGGGGCGTTTCGAGACCCAGTACTTC
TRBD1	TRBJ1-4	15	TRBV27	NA	CASSFRGQGWEKLFF	TGTGCCAGCAGTTTTAGGGGACAGGGGTGGGAAAAACTGTTTTTT
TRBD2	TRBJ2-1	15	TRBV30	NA	CAWSKSGRAKDEQFF	TGTGCCTGGAGTAAAAGCGGGAGGGCTAAGGATGAGCAGTTCTTC
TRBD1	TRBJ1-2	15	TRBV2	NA	CASNPWAGGSYGYTF	TGTGCCAGCAACCCCTGGGCAGGGGGCAGCTATGGCTACACCTTC
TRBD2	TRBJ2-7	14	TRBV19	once	CASSPGLADRTQYF	TGTGCCAGTAGTCCGGGACTAGCTGATAGGACGCAGTACTTC
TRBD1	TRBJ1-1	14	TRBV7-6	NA	CASSAGTGGTEAFF	TGTGCCAGCAGCGCAGGGACAGGAGGCACTGAAGCTTTCTTT
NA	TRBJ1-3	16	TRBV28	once	CATSHDWTLSGNTIYF	TGTGCCACCTCCCATGACTGGACTCTCTCTGGAAACACCATATATTTT
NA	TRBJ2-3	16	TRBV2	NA	CASAQRDRDSTDTQYF	TGTGCCAGCGCCCAACGGGACCGGGACTCCACAGATACGCAGTATTTT
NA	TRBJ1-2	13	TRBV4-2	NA	CASSQDVTGGYTF	TGTGCCAGCAGCCAAGATGTTACGGGGGGCTACACCTTC
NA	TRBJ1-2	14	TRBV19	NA	CASNPGGVNYGYTF	TGTGCCAGTAACCCTGGGGGGGTTAACTATGGCTACACCTTC
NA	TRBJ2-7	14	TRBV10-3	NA	CAISESVAGYEQYF	TGTGCCATCAGTGAGTCGGTGGCGGGATACGAGCAGTACTTC
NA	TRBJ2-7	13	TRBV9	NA	CASSPGAPYEQYF	TGTGCCAGCTCCCCTGGAGCCCCCTACGAGCAGTACTTC
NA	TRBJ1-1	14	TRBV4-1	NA	CASSTAGMNTEAFF	TGCGCCAGCAGCACAGCGGGCATGAACACTGAAGCTTTCTTT
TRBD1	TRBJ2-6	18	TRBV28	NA	CASSTPGQDEKGANVLTF	TGTGCCAGCAGCACTCCGGGACAGGATGAGAAGGGGGCCAACGTCCTGACTTTC
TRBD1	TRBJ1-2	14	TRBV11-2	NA	CASSLGDSNYGYTF	TGTGCCAGCAGCTTGGGGGACAGCAACTATGGCTACACCTTC
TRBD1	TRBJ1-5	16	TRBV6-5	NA	CASSSSDRGNNQPQHF	TGTGCCAGCAGTTCCAGCGACAGGGGAAACAATCAGCCCCAGCATTTT
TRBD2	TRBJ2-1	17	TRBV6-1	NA	CASSELASGSSYNEQFF	TGTGCCAGCAGTGAATTAGCTAGCGGGAGCTCCTACAATGAGCAGTTCTTC
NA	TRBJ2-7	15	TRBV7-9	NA	CASSHRDFFSYEQYF	TGTGCCAGCAGTCACCGGGACTTCTTCTCCTACGAGCAGTACTTC